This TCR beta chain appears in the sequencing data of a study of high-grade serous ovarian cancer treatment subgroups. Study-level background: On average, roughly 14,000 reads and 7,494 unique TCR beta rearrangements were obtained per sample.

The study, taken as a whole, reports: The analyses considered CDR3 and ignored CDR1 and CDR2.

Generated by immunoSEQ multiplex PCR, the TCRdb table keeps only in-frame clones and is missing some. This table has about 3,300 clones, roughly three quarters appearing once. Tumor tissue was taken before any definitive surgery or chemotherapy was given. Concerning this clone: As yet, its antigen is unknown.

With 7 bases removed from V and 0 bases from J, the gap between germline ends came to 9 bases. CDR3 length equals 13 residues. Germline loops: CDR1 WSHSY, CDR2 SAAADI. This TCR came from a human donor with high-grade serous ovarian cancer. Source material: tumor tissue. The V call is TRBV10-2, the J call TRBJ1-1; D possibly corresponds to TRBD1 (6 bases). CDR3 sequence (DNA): TGCGCCAGCAACAGGGCCTTGAACACTGAAGCTTTCTTT. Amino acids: CASNRALNTEAFF.